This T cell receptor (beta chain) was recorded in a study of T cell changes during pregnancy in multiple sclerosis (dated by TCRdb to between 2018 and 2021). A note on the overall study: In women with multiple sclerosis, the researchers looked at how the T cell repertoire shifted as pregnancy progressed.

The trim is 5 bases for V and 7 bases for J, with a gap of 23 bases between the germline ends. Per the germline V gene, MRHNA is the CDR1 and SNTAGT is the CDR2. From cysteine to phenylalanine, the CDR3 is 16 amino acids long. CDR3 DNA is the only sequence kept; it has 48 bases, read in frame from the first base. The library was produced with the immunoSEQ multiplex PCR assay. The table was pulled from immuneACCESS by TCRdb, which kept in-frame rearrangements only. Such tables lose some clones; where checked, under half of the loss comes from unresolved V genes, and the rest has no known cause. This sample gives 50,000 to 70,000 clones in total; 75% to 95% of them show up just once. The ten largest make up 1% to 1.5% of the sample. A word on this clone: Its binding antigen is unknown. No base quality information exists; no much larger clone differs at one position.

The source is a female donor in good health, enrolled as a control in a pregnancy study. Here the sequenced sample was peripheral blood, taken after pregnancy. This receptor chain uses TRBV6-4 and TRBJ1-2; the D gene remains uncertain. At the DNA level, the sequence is TGTGCCAGCAGTTCCGAGGGATCAGGCGCCCTCGGTGGCTACACCTTC. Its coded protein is CASSSEGSGALGGYTF.